These 6 T cell receptor beta chains originate from one sample sequenced in a study of blood T cell repertoires in COVID-19. Method: immunoSEQ multiplex PCR; TCRdb's copy keeps in-frame clones and lacks some. The sample lists more than 250,000 clones; roughly 91% were seen once. Sequences were obtained from peripheral blood. The receptors shown here come from a man in his fifties or sixties with active or convalescent COVID-19.

This clone was seen more than once but under ten times. In the same sample, other DNA sequences code for this CDR3. The chain is built from TRBV27 and TRBJ1-5; 9 nucleotides agree with TRBD1. Looked up from germline, CDR1 is MNHEY and CDR2 is SMNVEV (reference sequence). The V segment lost 6 bases and the J segment 5 bases; nucleotides outside the gene matches: 2. The CDR3 has 13 amino acids. Here the CDR3 reads CASRQGAYQPQHF. CDR3 nucleotides: TGTGCCAGCAGACAGGGGGCCTATCAGCCCCAGCATTTT.

The rearrangement uses TRBV6-6 and TRBJ1-2; D is perhaps TRBD1 (5 bases). The germline V and J ends were trimmed by 5 bases and 0 bases, with 22 bases remaining between them. The CDR3 length is 18 residues. Per germline, CDR1 MNHNY and CDR2 SVGAGI (reference sequence). The CDR3 DNA sequence: TGTGCCAGCAGTCCCCAATCAGGGCTGACAGCCACTAACTATGGCTACACCTTC. Its protein product is CASSPQSGLTATNYGYTF.

This clone appeared a single time. The gene calls are TRBV5-6 and TRBJ2-1; 7 bases are shared with TRBD2. The CDR3 covers 16 residues. Germline trimming cut 0 bases from V and 2 bases from J; bases unmatched to any gene: 5. Germline V CDR1 and CDR2: SGHDT, YYEEEE. The CDR3: CASSLAGGSAYNEQFF. For the CDR3, the DNA is TGTGCCAGCAGCTTGGCCGGCGGGAGTGCCTACAATGAGCAGTTCTTC.

The CDR3 DNA is TGTGCCAGTAGTCCAAGACTACCGGCTGGTGAGCAGTTCTTC. Its translation is CASSPRLPAGEQFF. The V call is TRBV19, the J call TRBJ2-1; D may be TRBD2 (5 bases). Trimming removed 5 bases at V and 9 bases at J, with 17 bases between. The CDR3 runs to 14 residues. Germline V gives CDR1 LNHDA, CDR2 SQIVND (reference sequence).

The V and J genes are TRBV28 and TRBJ2-7, with D possibly being TRBD2 (6 bases). Germline assignment: CDR1 MDHEN and CDR2 SYDVKM. Trimming removed 6 bases from V and 4 bases from J, with 19 bases in between. The CDR3 runs to 15 residues. The CDR3 protein is CASSRGVGATYEQYF. The DNA of the CDR3 is TGTGCCAGCAGCCGCGGGGTTGGGGCCACGTACGAGCAGTACTTC.

The rearrangement links TRBV7-2 to TRBJ2-3; D possibly corresponds to TRBD1 (5 bases). Trimming removed 3 bases from V and 4 bases from J, with 8 bases in between. CDR3 length: 13 amino acids. Germline CDR1 reads SGHTA; CDR2 reads FQGNSA. The CDR3 spells CASSFQGSDTQYF. Written as DNA, the CDR3 is TGTGCCAGCAGCTTTCAGGGATCAGATACGCAGTATTTT.